One T cell receptor beta chain is described in this entry. Arm-PCR of CDR3 regions and iRepertoire HTBI primers were the basis on which TCR beta libraries were built. A single record per CDR3 protein comes from TCRdb applying MiXCR to the multiplex PCR reads. The sample lists about 460,000 distinct CDR3 sequences, 20% to 25% seen once, with about an eighth in the top ten. The data are from a study of regulatory T cells in long-lasting Graves disease. The CDR3 length is 14 residues. The V gene end was trimmed by 1 base and the J gene end by 4 bases; junction bases not matched to a gene: 4. The germline V gene has CDR1 DFQATT and CDR2 SNEGSKA (reference sequence). The time point is: persistent/refractory GD, antithyroid drugs over 5 years with positive TRAb. After RNA was extracted from PBMCs, the TCR library was made from it.

The chain has TRBV20-1 and TRBJ1-2; 9 bases are shared with TRBD1. The TCR sequence derives from a female donor with Graves disease. The starting material was peripheral blood mononuclear cells (PBMCs), obtained when the disease was refractory, from a patient treated with antithyroid drugs. The CDR3 region is CSARATDRGYGYTF. The CDR3 region has the DNA TGCAGTGCTAGAGCAACGGACAGGGGCTATGGCTACACCTTC.